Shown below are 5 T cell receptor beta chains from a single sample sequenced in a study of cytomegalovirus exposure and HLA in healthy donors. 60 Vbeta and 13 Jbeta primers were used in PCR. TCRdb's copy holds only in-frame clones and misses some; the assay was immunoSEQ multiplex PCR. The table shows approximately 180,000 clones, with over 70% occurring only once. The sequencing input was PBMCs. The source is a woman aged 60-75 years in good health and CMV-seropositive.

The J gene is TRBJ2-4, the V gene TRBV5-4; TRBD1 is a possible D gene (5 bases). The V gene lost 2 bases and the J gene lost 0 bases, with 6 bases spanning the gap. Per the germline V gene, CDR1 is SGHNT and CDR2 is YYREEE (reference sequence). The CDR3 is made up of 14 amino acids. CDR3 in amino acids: CASSLGVAKNIQYF. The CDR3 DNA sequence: TGTGCCAGCAGCTTAGGGGTAGCCAAAAACATTCAGTACTTC. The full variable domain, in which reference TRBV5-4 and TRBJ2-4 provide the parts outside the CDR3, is ETGVTQSPTHLIKTRGQQVTLRCSSQSGHNTVSWYQQALGQGPQFIFQYYREEENGRGNFPPRFSGLQFPNYSSELNVNALELDDSALYLCASSLGVAKNIQYFGAGTRLSVL.

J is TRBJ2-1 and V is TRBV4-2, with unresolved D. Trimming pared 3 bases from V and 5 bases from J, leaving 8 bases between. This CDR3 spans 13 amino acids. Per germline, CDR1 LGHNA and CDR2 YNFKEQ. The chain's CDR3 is CASSHQSNNEQFF. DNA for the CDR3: TGTGCCAGCAGCCACCAATCTAACAATGAGCAGTTCTTC.

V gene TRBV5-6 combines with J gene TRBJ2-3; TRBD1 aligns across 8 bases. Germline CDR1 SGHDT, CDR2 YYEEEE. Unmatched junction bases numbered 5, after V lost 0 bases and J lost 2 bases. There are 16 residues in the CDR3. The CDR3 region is CASSLERTGITDTQYF. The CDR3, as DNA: TGTGCCAGCAGCTTGGAAAGGACAGGGATCACAGATACGCAGTATTTT.

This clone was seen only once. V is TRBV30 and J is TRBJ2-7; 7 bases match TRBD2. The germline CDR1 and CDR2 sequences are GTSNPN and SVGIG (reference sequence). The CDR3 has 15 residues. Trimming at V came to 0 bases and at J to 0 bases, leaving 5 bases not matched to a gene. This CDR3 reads CAWSVGAGPSYEQYF. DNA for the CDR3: TGTGCCTGGAGTGTAGGAGCGGGACCCTCCTACGAGCAGTACTTC.

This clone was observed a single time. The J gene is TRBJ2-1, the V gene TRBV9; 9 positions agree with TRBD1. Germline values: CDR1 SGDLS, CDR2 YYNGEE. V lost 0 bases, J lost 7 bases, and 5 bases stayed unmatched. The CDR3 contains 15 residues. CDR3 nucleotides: TGTGCCAGCAGCGTAGCTGGGACAGGGTTGAATGAGCAGTTCTTC. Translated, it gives CASSVAGTGLNEQFF.